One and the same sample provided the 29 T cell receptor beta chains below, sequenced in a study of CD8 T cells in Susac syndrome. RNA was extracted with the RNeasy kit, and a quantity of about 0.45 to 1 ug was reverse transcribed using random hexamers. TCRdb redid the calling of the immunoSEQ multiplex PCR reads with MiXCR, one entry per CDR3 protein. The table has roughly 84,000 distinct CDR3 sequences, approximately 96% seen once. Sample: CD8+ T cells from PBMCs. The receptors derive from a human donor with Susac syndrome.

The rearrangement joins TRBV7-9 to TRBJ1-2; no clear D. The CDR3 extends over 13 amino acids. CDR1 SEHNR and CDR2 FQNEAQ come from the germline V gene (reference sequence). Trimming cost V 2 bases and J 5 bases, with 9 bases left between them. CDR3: CASSLTEEYGYTF. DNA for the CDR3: TGTGCCAGCAGCTTAACGGAGGAGTATGGCTACACCTTC.

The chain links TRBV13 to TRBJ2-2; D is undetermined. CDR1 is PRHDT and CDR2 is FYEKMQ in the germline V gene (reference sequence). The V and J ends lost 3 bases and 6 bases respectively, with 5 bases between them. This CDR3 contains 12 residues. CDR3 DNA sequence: TGTGCCAGCAGCTTTACGGCCGGGGAGCTGTTTTTT. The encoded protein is CASSFTAGELFF.

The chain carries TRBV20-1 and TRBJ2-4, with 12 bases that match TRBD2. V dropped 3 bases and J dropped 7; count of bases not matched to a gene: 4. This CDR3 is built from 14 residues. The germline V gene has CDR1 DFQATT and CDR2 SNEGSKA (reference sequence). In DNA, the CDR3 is TGCAGTGCTAGCTTCCTAGCGGGAGGGAACATTCAGTACTTC. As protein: CSASFLAGGNIQYF.

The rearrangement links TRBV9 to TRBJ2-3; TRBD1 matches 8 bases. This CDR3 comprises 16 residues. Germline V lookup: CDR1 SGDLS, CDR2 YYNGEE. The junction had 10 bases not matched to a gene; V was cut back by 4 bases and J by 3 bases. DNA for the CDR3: TGTGCCAGCAGCCCATGGACAGGGACGGGTACAGATACGCAGTATTTT. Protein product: CASSPWTGTGTDTQYF.

The chain's CDR3 is CASSQGSNEQFF. The CDR3 DNA reads TGTGCCAGCAGCCAAGGAAGCAATGAGCAGTTCTTC. This chain joins TRBV4-2 and TRBJ2-1; D gene unclear. The CDR3 extends over 12 amino acids. The germline V gene has CDR1 LGHNA and CDR2 YNFKEQ. V was shortened by 1 base and J by 6 bases, with 4 bases between the two germline ends.

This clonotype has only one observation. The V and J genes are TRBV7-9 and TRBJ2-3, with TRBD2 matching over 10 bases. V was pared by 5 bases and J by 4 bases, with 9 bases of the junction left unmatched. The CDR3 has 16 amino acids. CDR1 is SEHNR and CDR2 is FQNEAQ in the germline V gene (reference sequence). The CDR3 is CASSPVQLAGSDTQYF. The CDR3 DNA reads TGTGCCAGCAGCCCAGTCCAACTAGCGGGGTCAGATACGCAGTATTTT.

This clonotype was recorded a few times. The CDR3: CASSPGGLNTEAFF. The CDR3 region has the DNA TGTGCCAGCAGTCCGGGGGGCCTGAACACTGAAGCTTTCTTT. This chain connects TRBV7-3 to TRBJ1-1; D is perhaps TRBD1 (6 bases). Trimming shortened V by 6 bases and J by 0 bases, and 11 bases separated the two germline ends. The CDR3 runs 14 residues. The germline gives CDR1 SGHTA, CDR2 FQGTGA. Filled out from reference TRBV7-3 and TRBJ1-1, the complete variable domain reads GAGVSQTPSNKVTEKGKYVELRCDPISGHTALYWYRQSLGQGPEFLIYFQGTGAADDSGLPNDRFFAVRPEGSVSTLKIQRTERGDSAVYLCASSPGGLNTEAFFGQGTRLTVV.

This CDR3 reads CASSSLEAYEQYF. The CDR3 DNA follows: TGTGCCAGCAGTTCCCTTGAGGCCTACGAGCAGTACTTC. V gene TRBV28 combines with J gene TRBJ2-7; D gene ambiguous. Trimming left V 4 bases short and J 2 bases short, with 9 bases between. The CDR3 length is 13 residues. CDR1 MDHEN and CDR2 SYDVKM come from the germline V gene.

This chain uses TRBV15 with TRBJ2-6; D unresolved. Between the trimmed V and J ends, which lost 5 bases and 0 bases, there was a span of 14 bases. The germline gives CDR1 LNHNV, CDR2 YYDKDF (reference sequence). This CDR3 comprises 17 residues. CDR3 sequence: CATSFVGSYSGANVLTF. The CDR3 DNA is TGTGCCACCAGCTTCGTAGGTTCATACTCTGGGGCCAACGTCCTGACTTTC.

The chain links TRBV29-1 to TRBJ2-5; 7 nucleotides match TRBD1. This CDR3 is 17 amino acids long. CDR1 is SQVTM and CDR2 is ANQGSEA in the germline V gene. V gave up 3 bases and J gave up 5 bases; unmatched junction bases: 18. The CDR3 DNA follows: TGCAGCGTTGATCTTCTCGGACGAGACAGGGTCGGGGAGACCCAGTACTTC. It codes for CSVDLLGRDRVGETQYF.

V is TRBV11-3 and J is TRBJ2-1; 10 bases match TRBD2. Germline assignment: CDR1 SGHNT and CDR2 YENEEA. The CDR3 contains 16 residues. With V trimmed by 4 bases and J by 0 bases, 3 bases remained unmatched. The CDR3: CASSSRTSGSYNEQFF. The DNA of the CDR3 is TGTGCCAGCAGCTCAAGGACTAGCGGCTCCTACAATGAGCAGTTCTTC. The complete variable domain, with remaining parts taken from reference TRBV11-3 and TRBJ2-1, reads EAGVVQSPRYKIIEKKQPVAFWCNPISGHNTLYWYLQNLGQGPELLIRYENEEAVDDSQLPKDRFSAERLKGVDSTLKIQPAELGDSAVYLCASSSRTSGSYNEQFFGPGTRLTVL.

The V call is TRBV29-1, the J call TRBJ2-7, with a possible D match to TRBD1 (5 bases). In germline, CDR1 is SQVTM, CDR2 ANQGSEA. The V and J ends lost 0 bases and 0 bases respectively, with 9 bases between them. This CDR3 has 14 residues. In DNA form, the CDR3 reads TGCAGCGTTGAAGACCGACAGAGCTCCTACGAGCAGTACGTC. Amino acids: CSVEDRQSSYEQYV.

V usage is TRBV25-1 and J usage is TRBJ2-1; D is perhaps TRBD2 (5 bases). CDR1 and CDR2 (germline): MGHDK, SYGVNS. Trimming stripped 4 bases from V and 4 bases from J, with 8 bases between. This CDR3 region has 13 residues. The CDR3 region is CASSAPGYNEQFF. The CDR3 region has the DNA TGTGCCAGCAGTGCGCCGGGGTACAATGAGCAGTTCTTC. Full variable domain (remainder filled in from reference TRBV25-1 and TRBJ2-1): EADIYQTPRYLVIGTGKKITLECSQTMGHDKMYWYQQDPGMELHLIHYSYGVNSTEKGDLSSESTVSRIRTEHFPLTLESARPSHTSQYLCASSAPGYNEQFFGPGTRLTVL.

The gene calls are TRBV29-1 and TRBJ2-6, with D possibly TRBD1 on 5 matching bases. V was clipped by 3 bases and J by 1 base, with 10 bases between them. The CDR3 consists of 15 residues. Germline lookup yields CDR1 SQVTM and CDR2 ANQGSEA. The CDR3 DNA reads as TGCAGCGTTGAGTTTTCAGGGTCTGGGGCCAACGTCCTGACTTTC. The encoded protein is CSVEFSGSGANVLTF.

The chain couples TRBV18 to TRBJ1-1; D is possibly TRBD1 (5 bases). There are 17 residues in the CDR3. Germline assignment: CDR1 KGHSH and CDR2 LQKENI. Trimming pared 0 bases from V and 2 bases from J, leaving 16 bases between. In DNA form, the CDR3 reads TGTGCCAGCTCACCACCGGGTTTCAGGGACCAAAACACTGAAGCTTTCTTT. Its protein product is CASSPPGFRDQNTEAFF.

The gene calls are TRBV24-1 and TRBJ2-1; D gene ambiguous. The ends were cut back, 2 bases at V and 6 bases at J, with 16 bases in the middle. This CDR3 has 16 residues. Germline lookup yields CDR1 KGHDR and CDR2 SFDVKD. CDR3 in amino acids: CATSDSIDNLANEQFF. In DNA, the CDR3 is TGTGCCACCAGTGATTCTATCGACAATCTGGCCAATGAGCAGTTCTTC.

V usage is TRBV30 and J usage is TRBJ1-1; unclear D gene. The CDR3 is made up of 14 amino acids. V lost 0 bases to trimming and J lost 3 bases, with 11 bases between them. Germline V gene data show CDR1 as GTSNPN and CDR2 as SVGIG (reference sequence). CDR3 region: CAWSVGQSDTEAFF. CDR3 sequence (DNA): TGTGCCTGGAGTGTCGGGCAGTCGGACACTGAAGCTTTCTTT.

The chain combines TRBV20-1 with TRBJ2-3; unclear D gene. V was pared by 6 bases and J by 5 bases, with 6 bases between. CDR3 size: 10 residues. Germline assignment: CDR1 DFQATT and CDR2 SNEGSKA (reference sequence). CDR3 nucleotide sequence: TGCAGTGCCCCCATAGATACGCAGTATTTT. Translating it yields CSAPIDTQYF.

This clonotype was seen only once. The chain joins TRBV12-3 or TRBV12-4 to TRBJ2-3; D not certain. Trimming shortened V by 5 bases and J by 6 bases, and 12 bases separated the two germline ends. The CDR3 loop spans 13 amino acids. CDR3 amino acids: CASSVPLGDTQYF. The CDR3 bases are TGTGCCAGCAGTGTTCCTTTGGGGGATACGCAGTATTTT.

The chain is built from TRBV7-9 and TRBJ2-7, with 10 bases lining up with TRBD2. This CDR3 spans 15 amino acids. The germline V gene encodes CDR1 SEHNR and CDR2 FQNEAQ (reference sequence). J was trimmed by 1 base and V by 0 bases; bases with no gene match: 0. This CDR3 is CASSLASGRSYEQYF. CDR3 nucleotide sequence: TGTGCCAGCAGCTTAGCTAGCGGGAGGTCCTACGAGCAGTACTTC.

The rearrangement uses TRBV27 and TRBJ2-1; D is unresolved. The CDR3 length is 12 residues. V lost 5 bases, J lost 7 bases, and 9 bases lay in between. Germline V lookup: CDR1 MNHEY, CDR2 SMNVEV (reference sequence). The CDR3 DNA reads TGTGCCAGCAGTCTTATGGGGAATGAGCAGTTCTTC. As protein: CASSLMGNEQFF.

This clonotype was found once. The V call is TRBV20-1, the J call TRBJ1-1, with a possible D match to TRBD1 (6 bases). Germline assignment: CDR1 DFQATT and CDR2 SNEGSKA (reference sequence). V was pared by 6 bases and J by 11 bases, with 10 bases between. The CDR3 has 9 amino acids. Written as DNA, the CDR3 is TGCAGTGCAGAGGGGGGGGCTTTCTTT. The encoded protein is CSAEGGAFF.

This chain's CDR3 is CASSQETGIQYF. The CDR3 bases are TGTGCCAGCAGCCAAGAAACCGGCATTCAGTACTTC. The gene calls are TRBV3-1 and TRBJ2-4; D is ambiguous. Germline CDR1 and CDR2: LGHDT and YNNKEL (reference sequence). V was clipped by 0 bases and J by 9 bases, with 6 bases between them. This CDR3 contains 12 residues.

This CDR3 reads CSARILLAGGNEQFF. CDR3 DNA: TGCAGTGCTAGAATTCTTCTAGCGGGGGGGAATGAGCAGTTCTTC. The chain joins TRBV20-1 to TRBJ2-1; 12 nucleotides line up with TRBD2. The CDR3 loop spans 15 amino acids. CDR1 DFQATT and CDR2 SNEGSKA come from the germline V gene (reference sequence). V shed 2 bases, J shed 7 bases, and the junction held 6 bases outside the gene matches.

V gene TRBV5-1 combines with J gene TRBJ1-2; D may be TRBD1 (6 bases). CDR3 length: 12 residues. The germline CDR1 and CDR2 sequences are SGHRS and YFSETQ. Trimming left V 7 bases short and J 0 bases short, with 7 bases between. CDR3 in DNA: TGCGCCAGCCAGGGGCCTAACTATGGCTACACCTTC. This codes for CASQGPNYGYTF.

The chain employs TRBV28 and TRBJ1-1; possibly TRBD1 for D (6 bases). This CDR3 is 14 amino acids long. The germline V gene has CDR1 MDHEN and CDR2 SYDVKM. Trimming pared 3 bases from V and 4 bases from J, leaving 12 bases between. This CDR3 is CASSFSGVLTEAFF. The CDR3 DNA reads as TGTGCCAGCAGTTTCTCAGGGGTGCTCACTGAAGCTTTCTTT. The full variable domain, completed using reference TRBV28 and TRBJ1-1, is DVKVTQSSRYLVKRTGEKVFLECVQDMDHENMFWYRQDPGLGLRLIYFSYDVKMKEKGDIPEGYSVSREKKERFSLILESASTNQTSMYLCASSFSGVLTEAFFGQGTRLTVV.

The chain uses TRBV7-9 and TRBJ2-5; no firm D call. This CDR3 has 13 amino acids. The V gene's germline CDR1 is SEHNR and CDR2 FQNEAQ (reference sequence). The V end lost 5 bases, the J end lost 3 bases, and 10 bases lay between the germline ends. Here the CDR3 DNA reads TGTGCCAGCAGCCCAATATACGAAGAGACCCAGTACTTC. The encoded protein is CASSPIYEETQYF. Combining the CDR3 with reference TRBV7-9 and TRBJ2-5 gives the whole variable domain DTGVSQNPRHKITKRGQNVTFRCDPISEHNRLYWYRQTLGQGPEFLTYFQNEAQLEKSRLLSDRFSAERPKGSFSTLEIQRTEQGDSAMYLCASSPIYEETQYFGPGTRLLVL.

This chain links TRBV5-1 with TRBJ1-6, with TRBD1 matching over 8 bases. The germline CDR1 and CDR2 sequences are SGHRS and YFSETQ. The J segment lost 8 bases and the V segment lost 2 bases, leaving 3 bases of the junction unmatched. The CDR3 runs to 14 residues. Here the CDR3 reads CASSLGQGDSPLHF. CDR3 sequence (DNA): TGCGCCAGCAGCTTAGGACAGGGAGATTCACCCCTCCACTTT.

The CDR3 sequence: CVIGERRDEQYF. The DNA for the CDR3 is TGTGTGATCGGGGAGAGAAGGGACGAGCAGTACTTC. This chain joins TRBV7-8 and TRBJ2-7, with TRBD2 as a possible D gene (5 bases). Germline V CDR1 and CDR2: SGHVS, FQNEAQ. CDR3 size: 12 residues.